This TCR beta chain is drawn from a study of T cells in Graves' hyperthyroidism and ophthalmopathy (dated by TCRdb to about 2019). For context, the study as a whole: Peripheral blood samples were taken at initial diagnosis, before any treatment was given. TCR V-J signatures able to tell the groups apart were searched for in a discovery cohort of 95 or so patients, of whom 43 had Graves' ophthalmopathy and more than 55 had stable Graves' hyperthyroidism. Whether ophthalmopathy could be predicted prospectively was tested in an independent validation cohort made up of some 20 hyperthyroidism patients plus 17 patients who later progressed to ophthalmopathy. The 100 discovery patients were divided at random into training and test sets in a 7:3 ratio. In addition, the study compared T-cell repertoires in thyroid tissue and in blood from over 5 Graves' hyperthyroidism patients. Following sampling, methimazole starting at 30 mg daily was given to hyperthyroidism patients, and high-dose intravenous methylprednisolone was given to ophthalmopathy patients. According to the paper, TCR Vbeta CDR3 sequencing was carried out on 135 peripheral blood samples, which came from fewer than 50 ophthalmopathy, about 75 hyperthyroidism and approximately 17 progressor patients. Overall study outcomes, separate from this receptor: Most expanded thyroid clonotypes (frequency above 0.001) were also detected in blood, a finding suggesting that blood repertoires may reflect thyroid immune responses. Sample size was not statistically predetermined, and blinding of investigators to group allocation was not performed. A 13 V-J signature model separated ophthalmopathy from stable hyperthyroidism, with roughly 88% sensitivity and roughly 81% specificity in cross-validation and 80%/75% in testing. In validation, the model predicted progression to ophthalmopathy with around 71% sensitivity and around 72% specificity, a median of 6.5 months before onset.

Stable Graves' hyperthyroidism was defined as no progression to ophthalmopathy during 18 months of follow-up. Hyperthyroidism patients were aged 18 to 65 years and newly diagnosed, with disease duration of less than 2 months. Any patient with an uncontrolled infection, another autoimmune disease, pregnancy or lactation was excluded. Diagnoses were established on the basis of clinical symptoms, serum thyroxine and TRAb, thyroid ultrasound, and orbital computed tomography. PBMCs were separated from roughly 9.6 ml of fresh peripheral blood using Ficoll-Paque density gradient centrifugation. Total RNA was extracted using Trizol reagent, and RNA quality was assessed on an Agilent 2100 Bioanalyzer. The germline V gene encodes CDR1 MNHEY and CDR2 SVGEGT. The CDR3, cysteine through phenylalanine, is 15 amino acids long. Only the CDR3 DNA is retained, 45 bases long and in frame from the first base. The germline ends are 11 bases apart after V is trimmed by 2 bases and J by 3 bases.

This clonotype has a count of ten or more. What this receptor recognizes is not known. No base quality information exists; no much larger clone differs at one position. The TCR beta CDR3 regions were amplified from the RNA transcripts. A first-round RT-PCR of the TCR CDR3 used the HTBI primer set with the Qiagen OneStep RT-PCR kit. Libraries were constructed in a second round of multiplex PCR, after which size selection and purification were performed. The libraries were sequenced on an Illumina HiSeq2000 using paired-end 100 bp reads. As for how the authors treated the data: SOAPnuke was used to process the raw data, throwing out any read that contained adapters or uncalled bases, had a mean Phred below 15, or lacked an exact constant-primer or identifier match. High-quality paired reads were merged with COPE v1.2.5, and unique nucleotide sequences were defined as clonotypes. Clonotypes were aligned to IMGT TRBV, TRBD and TRBJ reference segments using MiTCR v1.1. The analysis included only V-J combinations with a frequency above 0.0001, which together covered 98% to 99.2% of the repertoires. The TCS score was defined as F50 (clonal expansion) divided by E x V (chaos), with BLOSUM62-based TCRdist calculated between CDR3 peptides within each V-J. Welch's t-statistics and random forest reduced 450 to 600 V-J features to fewer than 15, which were used in a naive Bayes classifier (R e1071). TCRdb reanalyzed the raw reads on its own, using fastp at Q25 for trimming and MiXCR for clone calling, and kept in-frame beta chains. Duplicate CDR3 protein sequences are folded into a single record with the most common DNA and genes. V and J calls and clone size were set by TCRdb, not the authors. The sample table lists a few hundred thousand distinct CDR3 sequences, about a sixth of them with a count of one. Around 14% of the sample lies in the top ten.

The chain is assembled from TRBV6-2 or TRBV6-3 and TRBJ2-1, with the D segment identity uncertain. This sequence originates from a woman under 30 with Graves' hyperthyroidism. Sequencing used blood. The DNA sequence is TGTGCCAGCAGTTACAATCTTGGCAGCTACAATGAGCAGTTCTTC. Translated, this is CASSYNLGSYNEQFF.